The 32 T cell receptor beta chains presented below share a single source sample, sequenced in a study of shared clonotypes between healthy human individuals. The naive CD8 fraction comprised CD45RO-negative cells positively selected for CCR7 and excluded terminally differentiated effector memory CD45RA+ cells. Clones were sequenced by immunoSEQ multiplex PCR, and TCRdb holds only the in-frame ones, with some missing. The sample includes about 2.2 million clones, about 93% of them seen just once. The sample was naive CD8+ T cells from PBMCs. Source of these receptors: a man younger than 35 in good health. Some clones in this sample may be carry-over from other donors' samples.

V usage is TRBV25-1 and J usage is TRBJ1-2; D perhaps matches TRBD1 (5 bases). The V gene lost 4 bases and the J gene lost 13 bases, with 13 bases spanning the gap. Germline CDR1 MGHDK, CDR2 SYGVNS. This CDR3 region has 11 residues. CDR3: CASSGDAVITF. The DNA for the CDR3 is TGTGCCAGCAGTGGGGACGCCGTGATCACCTTC.

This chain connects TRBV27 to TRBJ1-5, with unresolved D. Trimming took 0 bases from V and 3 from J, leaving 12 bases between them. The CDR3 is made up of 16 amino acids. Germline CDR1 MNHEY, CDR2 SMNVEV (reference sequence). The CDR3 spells CASSLSTPSPNQPQHF. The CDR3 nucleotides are TGTGCCAGCAGTTTATCAACACCTAGTCCCAATCAGCCCCAGCATTTT.

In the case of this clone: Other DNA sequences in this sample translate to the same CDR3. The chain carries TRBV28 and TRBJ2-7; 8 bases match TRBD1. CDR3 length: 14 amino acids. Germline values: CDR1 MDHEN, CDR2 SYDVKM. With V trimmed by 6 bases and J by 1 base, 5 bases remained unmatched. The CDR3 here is CASSPTGASYEQYF. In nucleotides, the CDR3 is TGTGCCAGCAGCCCGACAGGGGCTTCCTACGAGCAGTACTTC.

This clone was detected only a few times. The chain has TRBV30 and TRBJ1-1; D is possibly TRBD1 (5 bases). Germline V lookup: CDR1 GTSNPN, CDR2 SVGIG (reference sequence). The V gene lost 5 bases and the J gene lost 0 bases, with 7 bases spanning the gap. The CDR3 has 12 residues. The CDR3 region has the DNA TGTGCCTGGTGGGGGATGAACACTGAAGCTTTCTTT. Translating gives CAWWGMNTEAFF.

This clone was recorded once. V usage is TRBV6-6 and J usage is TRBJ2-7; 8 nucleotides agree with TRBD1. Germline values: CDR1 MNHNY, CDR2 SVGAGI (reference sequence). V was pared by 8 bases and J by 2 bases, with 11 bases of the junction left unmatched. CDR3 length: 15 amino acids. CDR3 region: CASGGPGQGAYEQYF. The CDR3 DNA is TGTGCCAGCGGGGGACCCGGACAGGGTGCCTACGAGCAGTACTTC.

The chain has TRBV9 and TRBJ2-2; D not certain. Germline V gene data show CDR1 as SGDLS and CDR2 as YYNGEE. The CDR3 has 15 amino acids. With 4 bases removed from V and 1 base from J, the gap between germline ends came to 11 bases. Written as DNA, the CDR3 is TGTGCCAGCAGCCCCTTAGTCGAGAACACCGGGGAGCTGTTTTTT. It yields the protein CASSPLVENTGELFF.

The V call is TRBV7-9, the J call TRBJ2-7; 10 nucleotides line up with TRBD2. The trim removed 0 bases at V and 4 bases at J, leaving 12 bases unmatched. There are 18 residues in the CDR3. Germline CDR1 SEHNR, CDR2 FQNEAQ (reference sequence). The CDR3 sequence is CASSLADLAGVRVYEQYF. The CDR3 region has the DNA TGTGCCAGCAGCTTAGCTGACCTAGCGGGAGTTCGTGTTTACGAGCAGTACTTC.

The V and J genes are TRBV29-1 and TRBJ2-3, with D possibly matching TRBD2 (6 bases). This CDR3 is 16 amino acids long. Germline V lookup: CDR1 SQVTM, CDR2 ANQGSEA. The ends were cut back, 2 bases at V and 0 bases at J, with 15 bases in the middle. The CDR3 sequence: CSVELISGLSTDTQYF. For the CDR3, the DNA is TGCAGCGTTGAATTAATTAGCGGTCTTAGCACAGATACGCAGTATTTT.

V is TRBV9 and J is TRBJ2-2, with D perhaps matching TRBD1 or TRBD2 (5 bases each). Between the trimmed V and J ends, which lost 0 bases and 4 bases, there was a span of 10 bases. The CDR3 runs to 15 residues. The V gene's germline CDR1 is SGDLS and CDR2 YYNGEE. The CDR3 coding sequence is TGTGCCAGCAGCGTAGGAGGGACGGGCACCGGGGAGCTGTTTTTT. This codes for CASSVGGTGTGELFF.

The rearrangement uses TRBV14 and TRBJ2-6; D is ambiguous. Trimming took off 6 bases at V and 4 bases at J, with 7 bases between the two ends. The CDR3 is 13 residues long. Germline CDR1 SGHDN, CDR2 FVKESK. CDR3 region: CASRPQGANVLTF. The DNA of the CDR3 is TGTGCCAGCAGACCACAGGGGGCCAACGTCCTGACTTTC.

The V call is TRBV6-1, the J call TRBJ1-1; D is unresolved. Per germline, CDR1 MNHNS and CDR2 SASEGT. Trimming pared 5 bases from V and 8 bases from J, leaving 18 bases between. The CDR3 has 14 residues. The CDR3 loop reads CASSSKSTGLEAFF. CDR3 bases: TGTGCCAGCAGTTCTAAAAGTACGGGCTTGGAAGCTTTCTTT.

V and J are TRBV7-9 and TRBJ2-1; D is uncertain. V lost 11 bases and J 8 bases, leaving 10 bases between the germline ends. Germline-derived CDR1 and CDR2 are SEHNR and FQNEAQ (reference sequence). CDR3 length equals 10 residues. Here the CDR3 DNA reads TGTGCCCCCACAGAGGATGAGCAGTTCTTC. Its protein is CAPTEDEQFF. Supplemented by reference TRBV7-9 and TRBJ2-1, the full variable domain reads DTGVSQNPRHKITKRGQNVTFRCDPISEHNRLYWYRQTLGQGPEFLTYFQNEAQLEKSRLLSDRFSAERPKGSFSTLEIQRTEQGDSAMYLCAPTEDEQFFGPGTRLTVL.

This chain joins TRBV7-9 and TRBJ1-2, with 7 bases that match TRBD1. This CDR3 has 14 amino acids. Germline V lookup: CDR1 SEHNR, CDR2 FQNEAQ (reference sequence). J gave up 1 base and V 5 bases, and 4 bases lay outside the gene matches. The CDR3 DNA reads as TGTGCCAGCAGCCAGGGACAGAATAACTATGGCTACACCTTC. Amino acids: CASSQGQNNYGYTF.

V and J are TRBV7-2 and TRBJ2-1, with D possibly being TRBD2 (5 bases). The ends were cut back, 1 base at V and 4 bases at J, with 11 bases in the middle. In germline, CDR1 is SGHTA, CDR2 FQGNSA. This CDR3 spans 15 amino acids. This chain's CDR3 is CASSLVLASYNEQFF. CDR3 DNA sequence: TGTGCCAGCAGCTTAGTTTTAGCGAGTTACAATGAGCAGTTCTTC.

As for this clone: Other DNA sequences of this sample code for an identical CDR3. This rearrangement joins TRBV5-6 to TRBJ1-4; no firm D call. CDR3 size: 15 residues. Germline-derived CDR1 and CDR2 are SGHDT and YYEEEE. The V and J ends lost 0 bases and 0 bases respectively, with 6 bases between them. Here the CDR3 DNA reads TGTGCCAGCAGCTTGGGGACGGCAACTAATGAAAAACTGTTTTTT. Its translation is CASSLGTATNEKLFF.

CDR3 sequence reads: CAWSPTVMNTEAFF. In nucleotides, the CDR3 is TGTGCCTGGAGTCCTACAGTTATGAACACTGAAGCTTTCTTT. The gene calls are TRBV30 and TRBJ1-1, with D hard to call. V was trimmed by 2 bases and J by 0 bases, leaving 10 bases between them. The CDR3 extends over 14 amino acids. The germline V gene has CDR1 GTSNPN and CDR2 SVGIG (reference sequence).

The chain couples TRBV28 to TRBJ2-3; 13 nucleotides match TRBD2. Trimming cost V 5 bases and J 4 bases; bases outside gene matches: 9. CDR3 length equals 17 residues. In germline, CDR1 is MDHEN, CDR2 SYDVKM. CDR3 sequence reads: CASSPFRTSGSSDTQYF. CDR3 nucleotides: TGTGCCAGCAGTCCTTTCAGGACTAGCGGGAGTTCAGATACGCAGTATTTT.

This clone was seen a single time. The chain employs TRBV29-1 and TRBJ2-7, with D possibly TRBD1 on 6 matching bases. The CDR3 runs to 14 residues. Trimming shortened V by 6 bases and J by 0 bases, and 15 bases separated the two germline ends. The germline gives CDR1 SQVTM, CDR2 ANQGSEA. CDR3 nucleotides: TGCAGCGTCGTGCTCCGGGACACCTCCTACGAGCAGTACTTC. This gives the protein CSVVLRDTSYEQYF.

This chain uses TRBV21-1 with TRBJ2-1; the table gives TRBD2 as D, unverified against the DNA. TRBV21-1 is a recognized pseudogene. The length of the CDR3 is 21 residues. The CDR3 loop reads CASSKGRRRGLDGRSYNEQFF. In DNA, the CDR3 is TGTGCCAGCAGCAAAGGGAGGAGGAGGGGACTAGATGGGAGATCCTACAATGAGCAGTTCTTC.

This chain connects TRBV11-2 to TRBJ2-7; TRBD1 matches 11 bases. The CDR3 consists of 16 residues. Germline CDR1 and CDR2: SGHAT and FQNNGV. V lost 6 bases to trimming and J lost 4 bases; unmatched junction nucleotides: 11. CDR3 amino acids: CASRHISGTGGYEQYF. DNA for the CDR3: TGTGCCAGCAGGCACATCTCCGGGACAGGGGGTTACGAGCAGTACTTC.

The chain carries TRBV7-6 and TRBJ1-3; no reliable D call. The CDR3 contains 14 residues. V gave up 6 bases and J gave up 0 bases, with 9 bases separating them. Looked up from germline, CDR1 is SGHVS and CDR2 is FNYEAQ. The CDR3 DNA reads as TGTGCCAGCAGTGCAGATCCCTCTGGAAACACCATATATTTT. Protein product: CASSADPSGNTIYF.

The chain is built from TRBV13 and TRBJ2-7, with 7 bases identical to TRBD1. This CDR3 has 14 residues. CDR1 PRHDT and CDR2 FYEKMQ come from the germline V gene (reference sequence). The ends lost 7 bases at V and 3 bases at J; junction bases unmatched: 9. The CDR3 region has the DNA TGTGCCAGCACCGTAGGACAGGACGGCTACGAGCAGTACTTC. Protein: CASTVGQDGYEQYF.

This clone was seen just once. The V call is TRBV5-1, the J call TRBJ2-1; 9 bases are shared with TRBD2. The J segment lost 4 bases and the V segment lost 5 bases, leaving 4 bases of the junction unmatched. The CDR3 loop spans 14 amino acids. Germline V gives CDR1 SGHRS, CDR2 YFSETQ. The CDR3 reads CASRVTSGYNEQFF. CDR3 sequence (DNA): TGCGCCAGCAGGGTGACTAGCGGTTACAATGAGCAGTTCTTC.

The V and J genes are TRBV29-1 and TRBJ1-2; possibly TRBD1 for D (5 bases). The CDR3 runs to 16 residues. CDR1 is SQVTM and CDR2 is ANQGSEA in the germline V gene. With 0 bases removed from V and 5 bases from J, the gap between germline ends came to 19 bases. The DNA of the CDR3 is TGCAGCGTTGAAGATCCACAGGCCAGAGCTAGGTATGGCTACACCTTC. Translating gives CSVEDPQARARYGYTF. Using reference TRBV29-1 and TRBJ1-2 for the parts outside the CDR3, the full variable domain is SAVISQKPSRDICQRGTSLTIQCQVDSQVTMMFWYRQQPGQSLTLIATANQGSEATYESGFVIDKFPISRPNLTFSTLTVSNMSPEDSSIYLCSVEDPQARARYGYTFGSGTRLTVV.

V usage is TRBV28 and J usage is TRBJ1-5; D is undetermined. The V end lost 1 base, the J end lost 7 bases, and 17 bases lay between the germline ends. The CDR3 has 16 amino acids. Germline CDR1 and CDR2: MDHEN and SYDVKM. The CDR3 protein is CASSLLVAGPEQPQHF. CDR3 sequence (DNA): TGTGCCAGCAGTTTATTGGTGGCGGGCCCCGAGCAGCCCCAGCATTTT.

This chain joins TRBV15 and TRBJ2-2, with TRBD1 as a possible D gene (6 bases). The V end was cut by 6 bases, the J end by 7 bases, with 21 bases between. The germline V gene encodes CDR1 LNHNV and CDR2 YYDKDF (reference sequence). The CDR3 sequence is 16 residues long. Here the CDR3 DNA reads TGTGCCACCAGTTCTAAGGGGACAACCGTTATCGGGGAGCTGTTTTTT. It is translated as CATSSKGTTVIGELFF. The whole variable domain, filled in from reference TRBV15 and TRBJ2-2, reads DAMVIQNPRYQVTQFGKPVTLSCSQTLNHNVMYWYQQKSSQAPKLLFHYYDKDFNNEADTPDNFQSRRPNTSFCFLDIRSPGLGDTAMYLCATSSKGTTVIGELFFGEGSRLTVL.

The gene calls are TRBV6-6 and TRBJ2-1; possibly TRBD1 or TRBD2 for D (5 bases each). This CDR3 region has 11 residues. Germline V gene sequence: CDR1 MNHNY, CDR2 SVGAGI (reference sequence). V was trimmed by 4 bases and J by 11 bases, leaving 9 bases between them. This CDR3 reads CASSSGTQQFF. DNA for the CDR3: TGTGCCAGCAGTTCCGGGACCCAGCAGTTCTTC.

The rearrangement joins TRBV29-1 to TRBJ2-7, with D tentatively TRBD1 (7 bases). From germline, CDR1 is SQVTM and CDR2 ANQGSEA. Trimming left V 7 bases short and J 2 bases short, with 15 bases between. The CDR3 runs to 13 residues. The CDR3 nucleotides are TGCAGCGCCCGGACAGGAGGGGCCTACGAGCAGTACTTC. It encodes CSARTGGAYEQYF.

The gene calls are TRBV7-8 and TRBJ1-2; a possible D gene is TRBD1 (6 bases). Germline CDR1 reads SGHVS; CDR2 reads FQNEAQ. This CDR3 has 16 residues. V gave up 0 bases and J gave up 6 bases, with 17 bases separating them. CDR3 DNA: TGTGCCAGCAGCTTAGCGCCCACCGGGACAAGAGATGGCTACACCTTC. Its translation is CASSLAPTGTRDGYTF. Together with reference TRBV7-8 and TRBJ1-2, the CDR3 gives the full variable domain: GAGVSQSPRYKVAKRGQDVALRCDPISGHVSLFWYQQALGQGPEFLTYFQNEAQLDKSGLPSDRFFAERPEGSVSTLKIQRTQQEDSAVYLCASSLAPTGTRDGYTFGSGTRLTVV.

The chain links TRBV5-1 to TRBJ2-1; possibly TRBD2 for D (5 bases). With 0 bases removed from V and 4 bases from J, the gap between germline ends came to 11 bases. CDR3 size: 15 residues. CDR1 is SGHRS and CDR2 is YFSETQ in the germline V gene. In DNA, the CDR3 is TGCGCCAGCAGCTTGGCCGGAGGTAGATACAATGAGCAGTTCTTC. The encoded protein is CASSLAGGRYNEQFF.

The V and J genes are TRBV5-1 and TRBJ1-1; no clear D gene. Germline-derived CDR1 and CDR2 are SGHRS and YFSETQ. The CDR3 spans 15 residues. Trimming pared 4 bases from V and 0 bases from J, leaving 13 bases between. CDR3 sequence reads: CASSPQSVMNTEAFF. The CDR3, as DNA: TGCGCCAGCAGCCCGCAATCAGTAATGAACACTGAAGCTTTCTTT.

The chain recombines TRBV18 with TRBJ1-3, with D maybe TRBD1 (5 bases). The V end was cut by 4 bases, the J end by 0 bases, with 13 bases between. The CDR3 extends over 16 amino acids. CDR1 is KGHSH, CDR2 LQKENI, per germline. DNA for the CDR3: TGTGCCAGCTCACTGGACCGGGGCCGCTCTGGAAACACCATATATTTT. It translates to CASSLDRGRSGNTIYF.